Given below is one T cell receptor (beta chain) in context. This entry comes from a study of blood T cell repertoires in COVID-19. Across the whole study: Samples came from the United States, Italy and Spain, spanning acute and convalescent COVID-19.

Seattle patients were enrolled while actively infected and followed longitudinally. As originally analysed: How many nucleated cells were present was estimated from reference gene primer amplification. Clones were read by immunoSEQ multiplex PCR, and TCRdb kept only the in-frame ones, dropping some. Clonal size and the V and J genes are those of that table, whereas D and trimming came from the DNA. The table has 100,000 to 150,000 clones, around 85% seen once. V gave up 1 base and J gave up 7 bases; unmatched junction bases: 10. The CDR3 loop spans 15 amino acids. Germline V lookup: CDR1 SQVTM, CDR2 ANQGSEA.

The chain uses TRBV29-1 and TRBJ2-1, with 7 bases fitting TRBD2. The sequencing input was peripheral blood. The TCR was taken from a woman over 75 with COVID-19, enrolled during active disease. The CDR3 DNA reads TGCAGCGTTGAAGGTAGGGCGGACGGGGGGAATGAGCAGTTCTTC. Its protein product is CSVEGRADGGNEQFF.